This T cell receptor (beta chain) was identified in a study of Ad26.COV2.S vaccination and SARS-CoV-2 variants. Study at large: Into the muscle, Ad26.COV2.S was dosed once or twice, 56 days apart.

A remark on this clone: Its antigen is currently unknown.

General study findings and limits: After vaccination, reports described spike-specific CD8+ and CD4+ T cell responses as showing substantial breadth. Those who received vaccine or placebo ended up with similar non-spike TCR breadth.

The CDR3 has 15 residues. V gave up 4 bases and J gave up 3 bases, with 16 bases separating them. Per germline, CDR1 LGHDT and CDR2 YNNKEL (reference sequence). Treatment meaning: roughly 20 received Ad26.COV2.S at low or high dose, single or two shots; 5 received placebo; per-sample allocation not given. It was on day 63 after the first vaccine or placebo injection that samples were taken. This person who donated was an adult of 18-55 years in Boston. Assay: immunoSEQ multiplex PCR; the TCRdb copy retains only in-frame clones and omits some. The top ten clones hold about 3.6% of a sample with 350,000 to 400,000 clones, around nine tenths of them seen once.

The source of this sequence is a person between 18 and 60 years old who received the Ad26.COV2.S COVID-19 vaccine or a placebo. The chain uses TRBV3-1 (or the pseudogene TRBV3-2) and TRBJ2-7; D gene uncertain. Source: peripheral blood, taken in a trial of Ad26.COV2.S vaccine versus placebo. The DNA of the CDR3 is TGTGCCAGCAGCCCAACCCGGAACTCTTACTACGAGCAGTACTTC. This codes for CASSPTRNSYYEQYF.